This T cell receptor beta chain was found in a study of blood T cell repertoires in COVID-19 (dated by TCRdb to about 2020). The study in broad terms: Samples covering the acute and convalescent phases of COVID-19 were provided by collaborators in the United States, Italy and Spain. The material from the prospective study consisted of cDNA or gDNA derived from T cells, B-cell-depleted T cells, or PBMCs. Subjects who had been exposed to COVID-19, were actively infected with it, or had recovered from it provided the deeply sampled blood TCRbeta repertoires that made up the dataset. The repertoires were made available in a free public database intended to serve as a resource for research on the immune response to SARS-CoV-2. Samples came from the ongoing ImmuneRACE study (first 160 participants) plus 1,254 subjects from 6 global collaborators. The sample metadata nearly always contained a de-identified subject ID, COVID-19 status, age in years and sex. Where available, HLA class I and class II types were obtained from metadata supplied by the sample provider rather than from assay-based typing. The paper as a whole reports these results and caveats: How much clinical and demographic metadata was included differed by source and by participant, and the metadata was provided uncurated.

On this clone itself: Its antigen is currently not known. No much larger clone is present one base from it, and per-base qualities are unavailable.

Collaborating institutions collected whole blood in K2EDTA tubes following their own protocols. Collaborator samples were shipped for TCRbeta analysis as frozen whole blood, isolated PBMCs, or DNA extracted from either sample type. The CDR3 runs 18 amino acids, cysteine and phenylalanine included. Left in the record is the CDR3 DNA by itself, 54 bases read in frame from the first base. Germline trimming amounts to 0 bases on V and 3 bases on J, with 11 as the count of junction bases outside the gene matches. CDR1 and CDR2 are drawn from the germline V gene: SGHTA, FQGNSA. The immunoSEQ Assay, a bias-controlled multiplex PCR, was used to amplify TCRbeta CDR3 regions from genomic DNA. Turning to the authors' computational methods: The number of nucleated cells in each sample was estimated from the amplification of reference gene primers within the assay. To quantify the absolute abundance of each unique TCRbeta CDR3 rearrangement, sequence reads were collapsed and filtered. Productive Simpson clonality was computed per sample as the square root of Simpson's diversity index over productive rearrangements. TCRdb limited this immuneACCESS table to in-frame rearrangements with V and J called. A share of clones is missing; checked studies link under half to unresolved V genes, and the rest is unexplained. V, J and clone size derive from that table, while D and trimming were established from the DNA sequence. The sample table contains around 81,000 clones; only one count was recorded for almost 90% of them. More than 4.5% of the sample is in the top ten clones.

What was sequenced was peripheral blood. The receptor comes from a woman of 80 years or more with acute or convalescent COVID-19. The V and J genes are TRBV7-2 and TRBJ2-3; TRBD1 aligns with 8 central bases. The CDR3 loop reads CASSLAQGAHGQTDTQYF. The sequenced DNA: TGTGCCAGCAGCTTAGCGCAGGGGGCTCATGGTCAGACAGATACGCAGTATTTT.